This T cell receptor beta chain was identified during a study of cytomegalovirus exposure and HLA in healthy donors. PCR employed 60 Vbeta and 13 Jbeta primers. Method: immunoSEQ multiplex PCR; TCRdb's copy keeps in-frame clones and lacks some. The sample includes roughly 140,000 clones, more than 65% of them seen just once. V was pared by 8 bases and J by 4 bases, with 16 bases between. CDR1 and CDR2 from the germline V gene are MNHEY and SVGAGI. This CDR3 has 14 residues. V gene TRBV6-5 combines with J gene TRBJ2-3; D is ambiguous. This TCR was recovered from a young man in good health and CMV-seropositive. Material: PBMCs. The CDR3 nucleotides read TGTGCCAGCGCGGCTCGGTCGGAGTCAGATACGCAGTATTTT. This translates into CASAARSESDTQYF.